The 23 T cell receptor beta chains presented below share a single source sample, sequenced in a study of T cell responses to AZD1222 COVID-19 vaccine. Only in-frame clones appear in the TCRdb table, and some are missing; sequencing was by immunoSEQ multiplex PCR. The sample lists fewer than 200,000 clones, approximately 92% occurring once. The input for sequencing was peripheral blood, taken on day 0 of AZD1222 vaccination. These receptors came from an adult in good health.

The rearrangement uses TRBV19 and TRBJ1-1, with a possible D match to TRBD1 (6 bases). The length of the CDR3 is 14 residues. The V end was cut by 3 bases, the J end by 0 bases, with 8 bases between. The germline V gene has CDR1 LNHDA and CDR2 SQIVND (reference sequence). The CDR3 loop is CASSIDRMNTEAFF. CDR3 coding DNA: TGTGCCAGTAGTATTGACAGGATGAACACTGAAGCTTTCTTT.

This clone has a single count. This chain joins TRBV5-1 and TRBJ1-1; the D is unclear. Germline values: CDR1 SGHRS, CDR2 YFSETQ. The CDR3 spans 16 residues. Trimming removed 4 bases at V and 0 bases at J, with 16 bases between. DNA of the CDR3: TGCGCCAGCAGCCTACGCGTGGGAACTATGAACACTGAAGCTTTCTTT. Its protein is CASSLRVGTMNTEAFF.

The chain is built from TRBV18 and TRBJ2-1; D is possibly TRBD2 (5 bases). The CDR3 extends over 14 amino acids. Germline V lookup: CDR1 KGHSH, CDR2 LQKENI. Trimming removed 3 bases from V and 7 bases from J, with 13 bases in between. The DNA for the CDR3 is TGTGCCAGCTCACCTTTGGACTCCGTTAATGAGCAGTTCTTC. It encodes CASSPLDSVNEQFF.

V and J are TRBV28 and TRBJ1-2; D unresolved. Trimming took off 2 bases at V and 4 bases at J, with 8 bases between the two ends. The CDR3 length is 13 residues. Germline CDR1 and CDR2: MDHEN and SYDVKM. The CDR3 sequence is CASSLRTSYGYTF. The CDR3 nucleotides read TGTGCCAGCAGTTTACGGACGAGCTATGGCTACACCTTC.

The J gene is TRBJ2-5, the V gene TRBV4-1, with D hard to call. This CDR3 region has 15 residues. V was trimmed by 0 bases and J by 4 bases, leaving 12 bases between them. The germline V gene encodes CDR1 MGHRA and CDR2 YSYEKL. CDR3 in DNA: TGCGCCAGCAGCCAAGATATCGGGTGGGGAGAGACCCAGTACTTC. It yields the protein CASSQDIGWGETQYF.

In nucleotides, the CDR3 is TGTGCCAGCAGTTCGACACAGGGGCCGGAGCCCCAGCATTTT. This translates into CASSSTQGPEPQHF. The chain has TRBV28 and TRBJ1-5; 7 nucleotides agree with TRBD1. V shed 4 bases and J 8 bases; nucleotides not matched to a gene: 8. Germline CDR1 reads MDHEN; CDR2 reads SYDVKM. The CDR3 is 14 amino acids.

This clone was seen a few times. The chain employs TRBV7-3 and TRBJ2-3; 7 bases map to TRBD1. CDR3 length: 13 residues. The junction had 6 bases not matched to a gene; V was cut back by 5 bases and J by 7 bases. The germline V gene encodes CDR1 SGHTA and CDR2 FQGTGA. CDR3 in DNA: TGTGCCAGCAGCAACGGACAGGTTCATACGCAGTATTTT. It yields the protein CASSNGQVHTQYF.

This chain uses TRBV7-2 with TRBJ1-6, with D hard to call. Per the germline V gene, CDR1 is SGHTA and CDR2 is FQGNSA. The germline V and J ends were trimmed by 5 bases and 7 bases, with 12 bases remaining between them. The CDR3 runs to 14 residues. CDR3 sequence reads: CASSPPLWNSPLHF. In DNA form, the CDR3 reads TGTGCCAGCAGCCCCCCCCTTTGGAATTCACCCCTCCACTTT.

This chain joins TRBV3-1 (or the pseudogene TRBV3-2) and TRBJ2-5; D is ambiguous. The germline gives CDR1 LGHDT, CDR2 YNNKEL (reference sequence). There are 13 residues in the CDR3. Trimming left V 4 bases short and J 0 bases short, with 6 bases between. CDR3 amino acids: CASSLTDQETQYF. In DNA form, the CDR3 reads TGTGCCAGCAGCCTAACTGACCAAGAGACCCAGTACTTC.

J is TRBJ2-1 and V is TRBV13; 10 bases map to TRBD2. The V and J ends lost 4 bases and 6 bases, in that order; junction bases with no gene match: 3. The CDR3 sequence is 14 residues long. Germline values: CDR1 PRHDT, CDR2 FYEKMQ (reference sequence). CDR3 nucleotides: TGTGCCAGCAGCTCGCGGACTAGCGGCAATGAGCAGTTCTTC. Translated, it gives CASSSRTSGNEQFF.

The chain has TRBV28 and TRBJ2-2, with D tentatively TRBD2 (6 bases). The CDR3 consists of 15 residues. The germline V gene has CDR1 MDHEN and CDR2 SYDVKM. Trimming took 2 bases from V and 2 from J, leaving 9 bases between them. This CDR3 is CASSLRGINTGELFF. Here the CDR3 DNA reads TGTGCCAGCAGTTTACGGGGGATAAACACCGGGGAGCTGTTTTTT. Filled out from reference TRBV28 and TRBJ2-2, the complete variable domain reads DVKVTQSSRYLVKRTGEKVFLECVQDMDHENMFWYRQDPGLGLRLIYFSYDVKMKEKGDIPEGYSVSREKKERFSLILESASTNQTSMYLCASSLRGINTGELFFGEGSRLTVL.

This clone was seen just once. The chain links TRBV11-1 to TRBJ2-2, with TRBD2 as a possible D gene (6 bases). The CDR3 is 14 residues long. CDR1 SGHAT and CDR2 FQDESV come from the germline V gene (reference sequence). V lost 5 bases, J lost 4 bases, and 11 bases lay in between. In DNA form, the CDR3 reads TGTGCCAGCAGCCCAAAGACTAGCACCGGGGAGCTGTTTTTT. Translated: CASSPKTSTGELFF.

This clone was observed a few times. The V and J genes are TRBV5-1 and TRBJ2-1; no clear D. Germline V CDR1 and CDR2: SGHRS, YFSETQ. The CDR3 totals 14 residues. Trimming cost V 0 bases and J 4 bases, with 8 bases left between them. CDR3 amino acids: CASSLGQIYNEQFF. DNA of the CDR3: TGCGCCAGCAGCTTGGGGCAGATATACAATGAGCAGTTCTTC.

The chain has TRBV30 and TRBJ1-1; tentatively, D is TRBD1 (5 bases). CDR3 length: 11 amino acids. Per the germline V gene, CDR1 is GTSNPN and CDR2 is SVGIG (reference sequence). Deletions cut 7 bases from V and 10 bases from J, with 16 bases between. Here the CDR3 DNA reads TGTGCCTCTGACATAGGACAAGGAGCTTTCTTT. It encodes CASDIGQGAFF. The variable domain in full, completed from reference TRBV30 and TRBJ1-1, reads SQTIHQWPATLVQPVGSPLSLECTVEGTSNPNLYWYRQAAGRGLQLLFYSVGIGQISSEVPQNLSASRPQDRQFILSSKKLLLSDSGFYLCASDIGQGAFFGQGTRLTVV.

The V call is TRBV28, the J call TRBJ2-7; TRBD1 might be the D (6 bases). This CDR3 is built from 15 residues. The germline gives CDR1 MDHEN, CDR2 SYDVKM. The V end lost 7 bases, the J end lost 3 bases, and 19 bases lay between the germline ends. CDR3 protein: CASTPRGQPLYEQYV. The DNA for the CDR3 is TGTGCCAGCACCCCCCGCGGACAGCCTCTCTACGAGCAGTACGTC.

This clone has a single count. The V call is TRBV3-1 (or the pseudogene TRBV3-2), the J call TRBJ2-7, with D possibly matching TRBD2 (5 bases). Germline loops: CDR1 LGHDT, CDR2 YNNKEL (reference sequence). V was trimmed by 4 bases and J by 9 bases, leaving 13 bases between them. The CDR3 is made up of 12 amino acids. The CDR3 protein is CASSRTREGQYF. The DNA of the CDR3 is TGTGCCAGCAGCCGAACTAGAGAAGGGCAGTACTTC.

The chain uses TRBV2 and TRBJ1-3; D gene ambiguous. The CDR3 consists of 15 residues. V lost 11 bases and J 5 bases, leaving 22 bases between the germline ends. From germline, CDR1 is SNHLY and CDR2 FYNNEI. CDR3 residues: CAPKLEEQNRNTIYF. CDR3 nucleotide sequence: TGTGCCCCTAAGCTGGAGGAACAAAATCGAAACACCATATATTTT.

The rearrangement uses TRBV2 and TRBJ2-1; 11 positions match TRBD1. CDR1 and CDR2 (germline): SNHLY, FYNNEI. The CDR3 sequence is 15 residues long. With 3 bases clipped from V and 9 bases from J, the junction kept 7 bases outside the gene matches. CDR3 sequence reads: CASSERGQGVGEQFF. Here the CDR3 DNA reads TGTGCCAGCAGTGAGAGGGGACAGGGGGTCGGTGAGCAGTTCTTC.

Here the CDR3 reads CASSEYRGDQPQHF. Here the CDR3 DNA reads TGTGCCAGCAGTGAGTACAGGGGGGATCAGCCCCAGCATTTT. The chain has TRBV2 and TRBJ1-5, with TRBD1 matching 8 bases. Trimming cost V 3 bases and J 5 bases; bases outside gene matches: 3. Germline V lookup: CDR1 SNHLY, CDR2 FYNNEI. The CDR3 is 14 amino acids.

This sequence joins TRBV6-5 and TRBJ1-2; TRBD1 matches 8 bases. V shed 5 bases, J shed 3 bases, and the junction held 8 bases outside the gene matches. The CDR3 runs 15 residues. Germline CDR1 reads MNHEY; CDR2 reads SVGAGI. CDR3 sequence reads: CASSPSTGEDYGYTF. The CDR3 nucleotides are TGTGCCAGCAGTCCATCGACAGGGGAGGACTATGGCTACACCTTC.

The CDR3 reads CATSPSGANTGELFF. The CDR3, as DNA: TGTGCCACCTCCCCTAGCGGCGCGAACACCGGGGAGCTGTTTTTT. This rearrangement joins TRBV10-3 to TRBJ2-2; the match to TRBD2 covers 7 bases. V gave up 10 bases and J gave up 0 bases; unmatched junction bases: 8. The CDR3 sequence is 15 residues long. Germline CDR1 and CDR2: ENHRY and SYGVKD.

The rearrangement links TRBV12-3 or TRBV12-4 to TRBJ2-7, with a tentative D call TRBD2 (5 bases). V lost 1 base to trimming and J lost 2 bases, with 6 bases between them. The CDR3 has 13 residues. The CDR3 loop is CASSLGLPYEQYF. The DNA for the CDR3 is TGTGCCAGCAGTTTAGGACTACCCTACGAGCAGTACTTC.

The chain has TRBV19 and TRBJ2-2, with no clear D. Trimming shortened V by 6 bases and J by 4 bases, and 3 bases separated the two germline ends. CDR1 is LNHDA, CDR2 SQIVND, per germline (reference sequence). This CDR3 comprises 11 residues. The CDR3 bases are TGTGCCAGTAGCAGCACCGGGGAGCTGTTTTTT. Residues: CASSSTGELFF.